This entry lists 19 T cell receptor beta chains sequenced from one sample in a study of blood T cell repertoires in COVID-19. The data were produced by immunoSEQ multiplex PCR, yet TCRdb's version contains in-frame clones alone and is incomplete. The sample has more than 85,000 clones, roughly four fifths seen once. Sequencing was performed on peripheral blood. These receptors all stem from a human donor in a cohort sampled during active COVID-19.

This chain connects TRBV12-3 or TRBV12-4 to TRBJ1-5; D not certain. The CDR3 has 13 amino acids. Deletions cut 3 bases from V and 6 bases from J, with 9 bases between. CDR3 nucleotides: TGTGCCAGCAGTTTCGGCAGGTTTCAGCCCCAGCATTTT. Amino acids: CASSFGRFQPQHF.

This chain joins TRBV5-5 and TRBJ2-5; 8 bases are shared with TRBD2. This CDR3 is built from 17 residues. Germline-derived CDR1 and CDR2 are SGHKS and YYEKEE (reference sequence). The junction had 12 bases not matched to a gene; V was cut back by 4 bases and J by 1 base. CDR3 loop: CASSGGLLAGPQETQYF. The CDR3 nucleotides are TGTGCCAGCAGCGGAGGTTTGCTAGCGGGTCCCCAAGAGACCCAGTACTTC. Full variable domain (rest looked up from reference TRBV5-5 and TRBJ2-5): DAGVTQSPTHLIKTRGQQVTLRCSPISGHKSVSWYQQVLGQGPQFIFQYYEKEERGRGNFPDRFSARQFPNYSSELNVNALLLGDSALYLCASSGGLLAGPQETQYFGPGTRLLVL.

The genes are TRBV9 and TRBJ2-5, with 7 positions matching TRBD2. Germline V gene data show CDR1 as SGDLS and CDR2 as YYNGEE. The trim removed 4 bases at V and 0 bases at J, leaving 12 bases unmatched. The CDR3 spans 17 residues. The DNA for the CDR3 is TGTGCCAGCAGCCCCCAATTTGGAGCGGGGTACCAAGAGACCCAGTACTTC. Residues: CASSPQFGAGYQETQYF.

The rearrangement links TRBV29-1 to TRBJ2-4, with D possibly matching TRBD1 (5 bases). Germline values: CDR1 SQVTM, CDR2 ANQGSEA. Between the trimmed V and J ends, which lost 5 bases and 8 bases, there was a span of 16 bases. The CDR3 covers 13 residues. CDR3 sequence: CSVLAGPSDIQYF. The CDR3, as DNA: TGCAGCGTTTTGGCAGGGCCGTCGGACATTCAGTACTTC.

This chain connects TRBV29-1 to TRBJ2-6; 8 positions match TRBD1. The CDR3 has 15 residues. Germline-derived CDR1 and CDR2 are SQVTM and ANQGSEA. CDR3 DNA: TGCAGTGGGGACAGGCTCGAATCTGGGGCCAACGTCCTGACTTTC. It yields the protein CSGDRLESGANVLTF.

V is TRBV2 and J is TRBJ2-7; the D gene is possibly TRBD2 (6 bases). The CDR3 runs to 13 residues. Germline CDR1 and CDR2: SNHLY and FYNNEI. Trimming cost V 7 bases and J 3 bases, with 13 bases left between them. The CDR3 loop reads CASNTGAYYEQYF. As DNA, the CDR3 is TGTGCCAGCAACACGGGAGCCTACTACGAGCAGTACTTC.

Notes on this clone: A junction end diverges from the germline sequence, so it may reflect a read error. The CDR3 sequence is CASSLNSLQETQYF. CDR3 DNA: TGTGCTAGCAGCTTAAACAGTCTCCAAGAGACCCAGTACTTC. The rearrangement uses TRBV7-7 and TRBJ2-5; D remains ambiguous. The CDR3 loop spans 14 amino acids. CDR1 and CDR2 from the germline V gene are SSHAT and FNYEAQ (reference sequence).

The V and J genes are TRBV27 and TRBJ1-1, with 9 bases matching TRBD1. Trimming removed 5 bases from V and 4 bases from J; junction bases left unmatched: 5. In germline, CDR1 is MNHEY, CDR2 SMNVEV (reference sequence). This CDR3 has 14 residues. The DNA of the CDR3 is TGTGCCAGCAGTCTGGACAGGGGAGCCACTGAAGCTTTCTTT. This sequence encodes CASSLDRGATEAFF.

This chain uses TRBV28 with TRBJ2-2, with D perhaps matching TRBD1 (5 bases). V was trimmed by 3 bases and J by 6 bases, leaving 8 bases between them. The CDR3 sequence is 13 residues long. Germline-derived CDR1 and CDR2 are MDHEN and SYDVKM. CDR3 in DNA: TGTGCCAGCAGTTTCGTGGGGCCCGGGGAGCTGTTTTTT. Its translation: CASSFVGPGELFF.

This clone was found a few times. This chain connects TRBV24-1 to TRBJ2-3; 7 nucleotides line up with TRBD1. Germline CDR1 and CDR2: KGHDR and SFDVKD. The trim removed 1 base at V and 0 bases at J, leaving 12 bases unmatched. The CDR3 contains 19 residues. The CDR3 protein is CATSDFSETGMSSTDTQYF. For the CDR3, the DNA is TGTGCCACCAGTGATTTTTCCGAGACAGGGATGTCTAGCACAGATACGCAGTATTTT.

The rearrangement links TRBV24-1 to TRBJ2-1; possibly TRBD2 for D (5 bases). The CDR3 spans 17 residues. V lost 3 bases, J lost 0 bases, and 14 bases lay in between. CDR1 is KGHDR, CDR2 SFDVKD, per germline. In DNA form, the CDR3 reads TGTGCCACCAGTGATATCGGCGGCCGGGGCTCCTACAATGAGCAGTTCTTC. Its translation: CATSDIGGRGSYNEQFF.

The chain uses TRBV27 and TRBJ2-2; D not resolved. The CDR3 is made up of 12 amino acids. V was cut by 3 bases and J by 6 bases, with 5 bases left in between. The germline gives CDR1 MNHEY, CDR2 SMNVEV (reference sequence). The CDR3 spells CASSFSAGELFF. The CDR3 DNA reads as TGTGCCAGCAGTTTCAGTGCCGGGGAGCTGTTTTTT.

The chain is built from TRBV4-3 and TRBJ2-1; TRBD2 matches 12 bases. Losses at the gene ends were 1 base for V and 5 bases for J; bases not matched to a gene: 3. Germline V lookup: CDR1 LGHNA, CDR2 YSLEER. This CDR3 comprises 16 residues. The CDR3 loop is CASSQALAGGDNEQFF. In DNA, the CDR3 is TGCGCCAGCAGCCAAGCCCTAGCGGGGGGGGACAATGAGCAGTTCTTC.

The rearrangement links TRBV18 to TRBJ2-1, with D possibly matching TRBD2 (5 bases). Germline V gene lookup returns CDR1 KGHSH and CDR2 LQKENI. Trimming took off 6 bases at V and 4 bases at J, with 16 bases between the two ends. This CDR3 comprises 15 residues. CDR3 loop: CASSPSRTGYNEQFF. The DNA for the CDR3 is TGTGCCAGCTCCCCAAGCAGGACGGGATACAATGAGCAGTTCTTC.

V gene TRBV19 combines with J gene TRBJ2-6; 8 nucleotides match TRBD2. Trimming cost V 4 bases and J 0 bases; bases outside gene matches: 5. Germline V gene data show CDR1 as LNHDA and CDR2 as SQIVND (reference sequence). The CDR3 consists of 17 residues. CDR3 region: CASSKSSGGSGANVLTF. The DNA for the CDR3 is TGTGCCAGTAGTAAATCCAGCGGGGGCTCTGGGGCCAACGTCCTGACTTTC. Supplemented by reference TRBV19 and TRBJ2-6, the full variable domain reads DGGITQSPKYLFRKEGQNVTLSCEQNLNHDAMYWYRQDPGQGLRLIYYSQIVNDFQKGDIAEGYSVSREKKESFPLTVTSAQKNPTAFYLCASSKSSGGSGANVLTFGAGSRLTVL.

The genes are TRBV28 and TRBJ1-2; tentative D call: TRBD1 (6 bases). Between the trimmed V and J ends, which lost 11 bases and 4 bases, there was a span of 14 bases. The CDR3 runs 12 residues. CDR1 and CDR2 (germline): MDHEN, SYDVKM. CDR3: CAARGRGYGYTF. In nucleotides, the CDR3 is TGTGCCGCCAGGGGCAGGGGCTATGGCTACACCTTC.

The chain employs TRBV7-6 and TRBJ2-1; 10 bases are shared with TRBD2. Germline-derived CDR1 and CDR2 are SGHVS and FNYEAQ. The CDR3 covers 17 residues. J was trimmed by 2 bases and V by 1 base; bases with no gene match: 5. CDR3 nucleotides: TGTGCCAGCAGCTTAGTTGGGCTAGCGGGAGCCTACAATGAGCAGTTCTTC. Its protein is CASSLVGLAGAYNEQFF.

J is TRBJ1-5 and V is TRBV7-9, with D perhaps TRBD1 (5 bases). The ends were cut back, 1 base at V and 4 bases at J, with 11 bases in the middle. CDR1 and CDR2 (germline): SEHNR, FQNEAQ (reference sequence). The CDR3 spans 15 residues. The CDR3 DNA reads TGTGCCAGCAGCTTAGAAACAGGCACTAATCAGCCCCAGCATTTT. This gives the protein CASSLETGTNQPQHF.

The chain joins TRBV10-2 to TRBJ1-1, with 8 bases identical to TRBD1. This CDR3 is 13 amino acids long. V lost 6 bases to trimming and J lost 6 bases; unmatched junction nucleotides: 6. Germline V gene lookup returns CDR1 WSHSY and CDR2 SAAADI. The CDR3 loop is CASSRGRFAEAFF. The CDR3 bases are TGCGCCAGCAGCAGGGGGCGATTCGCTGAAGCTTTCTTT.